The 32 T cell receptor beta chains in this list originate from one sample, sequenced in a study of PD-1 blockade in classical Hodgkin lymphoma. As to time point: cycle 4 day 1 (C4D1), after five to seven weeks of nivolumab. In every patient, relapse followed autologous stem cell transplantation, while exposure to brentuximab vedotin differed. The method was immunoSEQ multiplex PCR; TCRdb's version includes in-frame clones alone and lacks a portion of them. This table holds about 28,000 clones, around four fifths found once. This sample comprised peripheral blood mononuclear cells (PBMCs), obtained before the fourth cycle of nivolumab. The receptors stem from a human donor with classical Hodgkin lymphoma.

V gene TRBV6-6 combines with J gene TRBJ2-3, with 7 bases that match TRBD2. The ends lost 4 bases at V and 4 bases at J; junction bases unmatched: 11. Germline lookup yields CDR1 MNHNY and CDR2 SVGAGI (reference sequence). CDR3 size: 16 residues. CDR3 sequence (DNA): TGTGCCAGCAGTTTAGTGGCGGGAGTGGGTGCAGATACGCAGTATTTT. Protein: CASSLVAGVGADTQYF.

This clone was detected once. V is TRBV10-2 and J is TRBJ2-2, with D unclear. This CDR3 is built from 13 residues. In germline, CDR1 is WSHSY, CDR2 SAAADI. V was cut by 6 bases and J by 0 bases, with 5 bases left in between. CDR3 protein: CASSGANTGELFF. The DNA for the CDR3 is TGCGCCAGCAGCGGAGCGAACACCGGGGAGCTGTTTTTT.

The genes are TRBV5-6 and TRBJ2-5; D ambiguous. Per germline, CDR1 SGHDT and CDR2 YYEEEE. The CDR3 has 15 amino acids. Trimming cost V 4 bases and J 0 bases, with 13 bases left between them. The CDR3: CASSPGPTDQETQYF. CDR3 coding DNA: TGTGCCAGCAGCCCAGGACCTACCGACCAAGAGACCCAGTACTTC.

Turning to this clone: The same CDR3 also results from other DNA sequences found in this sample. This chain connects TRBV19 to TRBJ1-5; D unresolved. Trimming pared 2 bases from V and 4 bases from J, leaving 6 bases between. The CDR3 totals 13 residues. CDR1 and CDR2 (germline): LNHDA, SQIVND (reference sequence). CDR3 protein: CASSITANQPQHF. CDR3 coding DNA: TGTGCCAGTAGTATAACGGCTAATCAGCCCCAGCATTTT.

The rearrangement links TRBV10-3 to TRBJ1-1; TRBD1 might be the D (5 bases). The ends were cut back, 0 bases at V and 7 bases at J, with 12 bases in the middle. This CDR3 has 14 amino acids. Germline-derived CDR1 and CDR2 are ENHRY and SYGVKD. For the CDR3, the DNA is TGTGCCATCAGTGAGTCGAGGGGACGTTTTGAAGCTTTCTTT. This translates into CAISESRGRFEAFF.

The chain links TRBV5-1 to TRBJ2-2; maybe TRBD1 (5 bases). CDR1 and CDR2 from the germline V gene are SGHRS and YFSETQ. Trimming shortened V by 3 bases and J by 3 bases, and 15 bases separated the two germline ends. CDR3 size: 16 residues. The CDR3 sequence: CASSSRVYSDTGELFF. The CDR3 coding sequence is TGCGCCAGCAGCTCCAGGGTTTATTCGGACACCGGGGAGCTGTTTTTT.

The CDR3 loop reads CASSRMVGGLETQYF. DNA for the CDR3: TGTGCCAGCAGCCGAATGGTTGGGGGGCTTGAGACCCAGTACTTC. The chain is built from TRBV14 and TRBJ2-5; D possibly uses TRBD1 or TRBD2 (6 bases each). CDR1 and CDR2 from the germline V gene are SGHDN and FVKESK. Between the trimmed V and J ends, which lost 4 bases and 5 bases, there was a span of 17 bases. The CDR3 length is 15 residues. The full variable domain, its missing parts supplied by reference TRBV14 and TRBJ2-5, is EAGVTQFPSHSVIEKGQTVTLRCDPISGHDNLYWYRRVMGKEIKFLLHFVKESKQDESGMPNNRFLAERTGGTYSTLKVQPAELEDSGVYFCASSRMVGGLETQYFGPGTRLLVL.

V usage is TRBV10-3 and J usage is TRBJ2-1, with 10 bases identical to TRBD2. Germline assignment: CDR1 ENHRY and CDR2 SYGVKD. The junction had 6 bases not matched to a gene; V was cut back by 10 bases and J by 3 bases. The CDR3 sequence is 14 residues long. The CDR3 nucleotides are TGTGCCACCCGGACTAGCGGTATCTACAATGAGCAGTTCTTC. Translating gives CATRTSGIYNEQFF.

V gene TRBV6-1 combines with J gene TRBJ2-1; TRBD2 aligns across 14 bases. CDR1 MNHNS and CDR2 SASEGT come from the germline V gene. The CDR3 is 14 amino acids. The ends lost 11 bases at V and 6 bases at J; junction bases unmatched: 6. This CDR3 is CAGSGLAGGNEQFF. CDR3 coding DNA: TGTGCCGGGTCCGGACTAGCGGGAGGCAATGAGCAGTTCTTC.

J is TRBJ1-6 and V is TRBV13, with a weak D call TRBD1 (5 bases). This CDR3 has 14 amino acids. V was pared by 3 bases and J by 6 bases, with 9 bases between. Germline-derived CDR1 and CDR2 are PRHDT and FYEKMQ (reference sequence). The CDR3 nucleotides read TGTGCCAGCAGCTTCGGGGCAGTTAATTCACCCCTCCACTTT. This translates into CASSFGAVNSPLHF. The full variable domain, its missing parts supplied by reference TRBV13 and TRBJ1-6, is AAGVIQSPRHLIKEKRETATLKCYPIPRHDTVYWYQQGPGQDPQFLISFYEKMQSDKGSIPDRFSAQQFSDYHSELNMSSLELGDSALYFCASSFGAVNSPLHFGNGTRLTVT.

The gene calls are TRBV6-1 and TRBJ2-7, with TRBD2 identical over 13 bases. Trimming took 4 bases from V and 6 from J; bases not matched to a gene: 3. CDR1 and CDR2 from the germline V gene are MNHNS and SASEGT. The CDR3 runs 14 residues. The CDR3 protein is CASSGTSGRVEQYF. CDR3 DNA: TGTGCCAGCAGTGGGACTAGCGGGAGAGTCGAGCAGTACTTC.

In DNA, the CDR3 is TGTGCCAGCAGCTTATTCAGGGGGGCGAACACCGGGGAGCTGTTTTTT. Its translation is CASSLFRGANTGELFF. The chain combines TRBV7-9 with TRBJ2-2, with D perhaps TRBD1 (7 bases). This CDR3 region has 16 residues. CDR1 is SEHNR, CDR2 FQNEAQ, per germline (reference sequence). V lost 2 bases to trimming and J lost 0 bases, with 10 bases between them.

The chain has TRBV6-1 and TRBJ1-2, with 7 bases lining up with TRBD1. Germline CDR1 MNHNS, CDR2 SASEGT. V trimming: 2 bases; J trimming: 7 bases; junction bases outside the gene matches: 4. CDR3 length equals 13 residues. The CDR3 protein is CASSETGDRGYTF. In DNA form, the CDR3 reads TGTGCCAGCAGTGAAACAGGGGACCGTGGCTACACCTTC.

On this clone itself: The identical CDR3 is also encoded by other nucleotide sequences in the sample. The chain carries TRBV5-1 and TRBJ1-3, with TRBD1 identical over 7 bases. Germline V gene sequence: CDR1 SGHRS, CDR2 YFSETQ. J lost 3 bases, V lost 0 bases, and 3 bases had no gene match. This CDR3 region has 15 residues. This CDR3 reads CASSLEAGGGNTIYF. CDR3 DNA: TGCGCCAGCAGCTTGGAGGCAGGGGGTGGAAACACCATATATTTT.

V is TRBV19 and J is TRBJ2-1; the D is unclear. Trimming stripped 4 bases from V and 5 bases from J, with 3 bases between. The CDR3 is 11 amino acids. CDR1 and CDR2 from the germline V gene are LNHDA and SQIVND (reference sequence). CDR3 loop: CASSRNNEQFF. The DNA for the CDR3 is TGTGCCAGTAGTAGAAACAATGAGCAGTTCTTC.

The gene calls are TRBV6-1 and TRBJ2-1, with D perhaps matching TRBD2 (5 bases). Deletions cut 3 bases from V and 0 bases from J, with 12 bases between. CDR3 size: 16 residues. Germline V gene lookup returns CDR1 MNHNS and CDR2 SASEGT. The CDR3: CASSEWVGSSYNEQFF. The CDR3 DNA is TGTGCCAGCAGTGAGTGGGTGGGGAGCTCCTACAATGAGCAGTTCTTC.

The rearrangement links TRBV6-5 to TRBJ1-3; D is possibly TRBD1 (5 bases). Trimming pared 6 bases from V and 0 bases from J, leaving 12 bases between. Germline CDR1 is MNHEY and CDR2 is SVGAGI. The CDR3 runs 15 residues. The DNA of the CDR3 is TGTGCCAGCAGCGCCAACAGGTACTCTGGAAACACCATATATTTT. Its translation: CASSANRYSGNTIYF.

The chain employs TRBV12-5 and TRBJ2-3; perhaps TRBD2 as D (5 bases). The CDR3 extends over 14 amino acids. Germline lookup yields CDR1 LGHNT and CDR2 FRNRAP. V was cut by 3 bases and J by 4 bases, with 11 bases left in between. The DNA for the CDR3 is TGTGCTAGTGGTTTCGGTGGGAGTGCAGATACGCAGTATTTT. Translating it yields CASGFGGSADTQYF. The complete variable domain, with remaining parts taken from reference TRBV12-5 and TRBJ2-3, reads DARVTQTPRHKVTEMGQEVTMRCQPILGHNTVFWYRQTMMQGLELLAYFRNRAPLDDSGMPKDRFSAEMPDATLATLKIQPSEPRDSAVYFCASGFGGSADTQYFGPGTRLTVL.

The CDR3 sequence: CASRRQGHTGELFF. Written as DNA, the CDR3 is TGTGCCAGCAGGCGACAGGGCCACACCGGGGAGCTGTTTTTT. The rearrangement joins TRBV27 to TRBJ2-2, with 7 bases identical to TRBD1. Germline values: CDR1 MNHEY, CDR2 SMNVEV (reference sequence). The CDR3 contains 14 residues. V trimming: 6 bases; J trimming: 3 bases; junction bases outside the gene matches: 4.

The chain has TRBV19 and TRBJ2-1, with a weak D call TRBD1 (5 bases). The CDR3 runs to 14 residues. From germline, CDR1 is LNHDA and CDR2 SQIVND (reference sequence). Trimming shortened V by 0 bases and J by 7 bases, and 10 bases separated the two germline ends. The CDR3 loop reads CASSIEGRGNEQFF. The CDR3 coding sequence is TGTGCCAGTAGTATAGAAGGAAGGGGTAATGAGCAGTTCTTC.

CDR3 nucleotides: TGTGCCAGCAGTTTTTTGGGATCAGATACGCAGTATTTT. Its protein is CASSFLGSDTQYF. This chain joins TRBV27 and TRBJ2-3; D is unclear. Germline V gene sequence: CDR1 MNHEY, CDR2 SMNVEV (reference sequence). The CDR3 runs 13 residues. The germline V and J ends were trimmed by 3 bases and 4 bases, with 8 bases remaining between them.

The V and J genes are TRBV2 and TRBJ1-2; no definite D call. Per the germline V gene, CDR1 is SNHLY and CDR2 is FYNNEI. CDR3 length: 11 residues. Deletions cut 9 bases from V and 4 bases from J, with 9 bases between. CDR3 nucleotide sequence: TGTGCCAGTACACCTACCTATGGCTACACCTTC. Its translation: CASTPTYGYTF.

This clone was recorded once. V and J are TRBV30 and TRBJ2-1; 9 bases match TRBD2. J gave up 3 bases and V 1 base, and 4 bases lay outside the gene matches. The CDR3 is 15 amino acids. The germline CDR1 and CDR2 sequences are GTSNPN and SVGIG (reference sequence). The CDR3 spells CAWSGREGGYNEQFF. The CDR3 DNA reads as TGTGCCTGGAGTGGGCGGGAGGGGGGCTACAATGAGCAGTTCTTC. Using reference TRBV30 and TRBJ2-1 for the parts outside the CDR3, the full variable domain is SQTIHQWPATLVQPVGSPLSLECTVEGTSNPNLYWYRQAAGRGLQLLFYSVGIGQISSEVPQNLSASRPQDRQFILSSKKLLLSDSGFYLCAWSGREGGYNEQFFGPGTRLTVL.

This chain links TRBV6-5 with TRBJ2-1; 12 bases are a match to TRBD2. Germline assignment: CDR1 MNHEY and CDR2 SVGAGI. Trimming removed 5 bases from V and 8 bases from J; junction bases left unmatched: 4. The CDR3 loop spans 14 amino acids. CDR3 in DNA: TGTGCCAGCAGTCAACTAGCGGGAGGCGATGAGCAGTTCTTC. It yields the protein CASSQLAGGDEQFF.

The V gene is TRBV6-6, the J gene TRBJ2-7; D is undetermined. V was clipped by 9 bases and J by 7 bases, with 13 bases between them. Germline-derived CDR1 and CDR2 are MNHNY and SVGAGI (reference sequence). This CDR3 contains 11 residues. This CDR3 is CASGLPREQYF. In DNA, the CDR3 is TGTGCCAGTGGCCTGCCGAGGGAGCAGTACTTC.

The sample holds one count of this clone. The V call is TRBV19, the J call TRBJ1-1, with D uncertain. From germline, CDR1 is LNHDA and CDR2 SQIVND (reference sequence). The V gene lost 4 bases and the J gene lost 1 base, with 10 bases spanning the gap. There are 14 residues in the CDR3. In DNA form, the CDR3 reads TGTGCCAGTAGTACACAGTCCGAGAACACTGAAGCTTTCTTT. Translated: CASSTQSENTEAFF. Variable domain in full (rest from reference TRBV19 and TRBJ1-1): DGGITQSPKYLFRKEGQNVTLSCEQNLNHDAMYWYRQDPGQGLRLIYYSQIVNDFQKGDIAEGYSVSREKKESFPLTVTSAQKNPTAFYLCASSTQSENTEAFFGQGTRLTVV.

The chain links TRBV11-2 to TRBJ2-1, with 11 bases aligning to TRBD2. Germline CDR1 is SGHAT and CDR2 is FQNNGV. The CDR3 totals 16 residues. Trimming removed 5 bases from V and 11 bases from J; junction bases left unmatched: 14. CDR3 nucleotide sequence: TGTGCCAGCAGCCGTGGGGTAGCGGGAGGGGCAATGCAGCAGTTCTTC. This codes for CASSRGVAGGAMQQFF.

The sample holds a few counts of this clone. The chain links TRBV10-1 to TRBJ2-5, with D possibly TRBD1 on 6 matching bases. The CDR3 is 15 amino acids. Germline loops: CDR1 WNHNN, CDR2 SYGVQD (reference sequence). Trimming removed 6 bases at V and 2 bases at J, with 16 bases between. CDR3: CASSRGDTTQETQYF. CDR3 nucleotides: TGCGCCAGCAGCAGGGGCGATACAACTCAAGAGACCCAGTACTTC.

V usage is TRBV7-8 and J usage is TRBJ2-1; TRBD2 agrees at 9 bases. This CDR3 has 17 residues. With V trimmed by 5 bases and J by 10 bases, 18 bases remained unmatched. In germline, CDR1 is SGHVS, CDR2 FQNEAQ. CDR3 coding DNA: TGTGCCAGCAGCCACCACCTGGGCGCGGCGGGAGGGATCGAGCAGTTCTTC. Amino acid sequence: CASSHHLGAAGGIEQFF.

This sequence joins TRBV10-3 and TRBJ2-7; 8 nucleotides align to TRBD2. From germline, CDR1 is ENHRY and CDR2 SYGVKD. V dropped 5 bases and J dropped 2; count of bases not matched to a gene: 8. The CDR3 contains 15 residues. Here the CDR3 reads CAISPLAGMTYEQYF. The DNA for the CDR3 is TGTGCCATCAGTCCCTTAGCGGGAATGACCTACGAGCAGTACTTC.

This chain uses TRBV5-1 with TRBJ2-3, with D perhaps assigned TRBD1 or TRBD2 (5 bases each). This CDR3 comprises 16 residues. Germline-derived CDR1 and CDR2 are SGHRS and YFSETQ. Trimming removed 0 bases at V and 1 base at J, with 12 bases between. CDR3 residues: CASSLVGVSGTDTQYF. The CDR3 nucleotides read TGCGCCAGCAGCTTGGTGGGGGTGTCGGGCACAGATACGCAGTATTTT.

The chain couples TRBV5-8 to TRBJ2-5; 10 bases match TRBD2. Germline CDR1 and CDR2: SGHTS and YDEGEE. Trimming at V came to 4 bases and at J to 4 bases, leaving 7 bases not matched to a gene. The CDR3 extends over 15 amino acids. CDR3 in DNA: TGTGCCAGCAGCCTAACGGGACTAGCGATAGAGACCCAGTACTTC. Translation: CASSLTGLAIETQYF.